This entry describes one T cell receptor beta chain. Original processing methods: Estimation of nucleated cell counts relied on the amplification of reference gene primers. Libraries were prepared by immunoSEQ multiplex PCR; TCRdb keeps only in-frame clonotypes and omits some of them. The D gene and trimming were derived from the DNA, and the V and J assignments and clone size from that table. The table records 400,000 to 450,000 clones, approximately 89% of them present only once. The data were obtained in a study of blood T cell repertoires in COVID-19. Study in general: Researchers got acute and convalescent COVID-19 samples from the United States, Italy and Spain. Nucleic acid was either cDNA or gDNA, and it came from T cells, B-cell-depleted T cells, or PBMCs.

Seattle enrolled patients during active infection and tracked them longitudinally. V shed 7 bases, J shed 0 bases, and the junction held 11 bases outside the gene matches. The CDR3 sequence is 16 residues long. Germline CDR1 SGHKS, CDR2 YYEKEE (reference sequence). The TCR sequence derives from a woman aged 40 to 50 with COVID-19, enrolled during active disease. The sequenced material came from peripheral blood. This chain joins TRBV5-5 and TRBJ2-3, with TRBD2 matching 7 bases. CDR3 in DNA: TGTGCCAGCCTGGGAGGGCCCGCGAGCAGCACAGATACGCAGTATTTT. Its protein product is CASLGGPASSTDTQYF.